These 9 T cell receptor beta chains originate from one sample sequenced in a study of T cells in Graves' hyperthyroidism and ophthalmopathy (dated by TCRdb to the late 2010s). Receptor amplification or capture employed multiplex PCR. TCRdb lists the instrument as Illumina HiSeq 2000. Amplification of TCR beta CDR3 regions was carried out from RNA transcripts. For the first round of RT-PCR on the TCR CDR3, the HTBI primer set was used together with the Qiagen OneStep RT-PCR kit. TCRdb handled the public reads itself, with Q25 trimming in fastp and clone calling in MiXCR, and kept productive beta chains. When rows share a CDR3 protein, they turn into one entry using the most common DNA and genes. This sample holds over 700,000 distinct CDR3 sequences; around 19% were observed only once. The top ten clonotypes cover around 17% of the sample. Sequenced sample: blood. These receptors came from a woman in her fifties or sixties with Graves' hyperthyroidism that later progressed to Graves' ophthalmopathy.

The chain couples TRBV12-3 or TRBV12-4 to TRBJ2-1, with D tentatively TRBD1 (6 bases). V shed 6 bases and J shed 0 bases, with 12 bases lying between them. The CDR3 contains 15 residues. Written as DNA, the CDR3 is TGTGCCAGCAGAAGGACAGTAAGCTCCTACAATGAGCAGTTCTTC. This encodes CASRRTVSSYNEQFF.

This clonotype was seen only a few times. The rearrangement joins TRBV19 to TRBJ2-5; no clear D gene. Germline V gene lookup returns CDR1 LNHDA and CDR2 SQIVND (reference sequence). The V end was cut by 3 bases, the J end by 2 bases, with 22 bases between. The CDR3 has 18 amino acids. As DNA, the CDR3 is TGTGCCAGTAGTATGACCCCCAACTGGCCCCCACGTCAAGAGACCCAGTACTTC. Translation: CASSMTPNWPPRQETQYF.

This clonotype came up a few times. The chain joins TRBV6-6 to TRBJ2-5; 10 nucleotides line up with TRBD2. J gave up 2 bases and V 2 bases, and 5 bases lay outside the gene matches. CDR1 and CDR2 (germline): MNHNY, SVGAGI (reference sequence). The CDR3 covers 16 residues. The CDR3 here is CASSYDPAGGQETQYF. CDR3 DNA sequence: TGTGCCAGCAGTTACGACCCAGCGGGGGGGCAAGAGACCCAGTACTTC.

This clonotype was observed many times. This sequence joins TRBV7-8 and TRBJ1-2; TRBD1 might be the D (5 bases). The germline gives CDR1 SGHVS, CDR2 FQNEAQ. This CDR3 has 14 amino acids. V was shortened by 4 bases and J by 3 bases, with 12 bases between the two germline ends. The CDR3 here is CASSYRSRDYGYTF. CDR3 nucleotides: TGTGCCAGCAGCTACCGGTCCAGGGACTATGGCTACACCTTC.

The V gene is TRBV7-9, the J gene TRBJ1-3; TRBD1 is a possible D gene (6 bases). With 5 bases removed from V and 3 bases from J, the gap between germline ends came to 17 bases. CDR1 is SEHNR and CDR2 is FQNEAQ in the germline V gene (reference sequence). CDR3 length: 16 amino acids. This CDR3 is CASSQDSIRGGNTIYF. The CDR3, as DNA: TGTGCCAGCAGCCAAGACTCGATCAGGGGTGGAAACACCATATATTTT.

CDR3 residues: CASSYREDGNEQFF. CDR3 DNA: TGTGCCAGCAGTTATCGGGAGGACGGCAATGAGCAGTTCTTC. V is TRBV6-2 or TRBV6-3 and J is TRBJ2-1; 7 nucleotides agree with TRBD2. The V segment lost 3 bases and the J segment 6 bases; nucleotides outside the gene matches: 5. The CDR3 has 14 residues. Germline CDR1 and CDR2: MNHEY and SVGEGT.

Only a few counts were recorded for this clonotype. V is TRBV5-1 and J is TRBJ2-7; D may be TRBD1 (6 bases). The V and J ends lost 3 bases and 7 bases respectively, with 17 bases between them. CDR1 is SGHRS and CDR2 is YFSETQ in the germline V gene. The CDR3 runs 14 residues. CDR3 in DNA: TGCGCCAGCAGCTCCCTTAGATTACAGGGAGAGCAGTACTTC. It yields the protein CASSSLRLQGEQYF. Variable domain in full (rest from reference TRBV5-1 and TRBJ2-7): KAGVTQTPRYLIKTRGQQVTLSCSPISGHRSVSWYQQTPGQGLQFLFEYFSETQRNKGNFPGRFSGRQFSNSRSEMNVSTLELGDSALYLCASSSLRLQGEQYFGPGTRLTVT.

This clonotype has a count of ten or more. The rearrangement uses TRBV9 and TRBJ1-1; 8 positions agree with TRBD1. The length of the CDR3 is 14 residues. CDR1 SGDLS and CDR2 YYNGEE come from the germline V gene. Trimming cost V 3 bases and J 5 bases; bases outside gene matches: 6. CDR3 in DNA: TGTGCCAGCAGCGCCAGGGGGCAAGGGACTGAAGCTTTCTTT. Translation: CASSARGQGTEAFF.

This clonotype was found a few times. This sequence joins TRBV10-3 and TRBJ1-3; 8 nucleotides align to TRBD1. The CDR3 length is 15 residues. Germline V CDR1 and CDR2: ENHRY, SYGVKD. V lost 6 bases to trimming and J lost 0 bases; unmatched junction nucleotides: 4. The CDR3 bases are TGTGCCATCAGCCGCGGACAGGGCTCTGGAAACACCATATATTTT. This codes for CAISRGQGSGNTIYF.